A single T cell receptor beta chain is shown here with its context. Its antigen is unknown. The sample comes from a study of early T cells in non-severe SARS-CoV-2 infection. On the study more broadly: The sequenced material was bulk RNA from unsorted whole blood, and its chains were unpaired.

Study findings and constraints: The VDJdb matching leaned toward anti-spike CD8 responses and overlooked private and CD4 specificities.

Individual cDNA molecules each received unique molecular identifiers attached to them. MiXCR was run by TCRdb on the 5' RACE reads, yielding one entry per CDR3 protein. The data show about 48,000 distinct CDR3 sequences, around a tenth seen once. This clonotype was obtained from an adult who was a healthcare worker with PCR-confirmed SARS-CoV-2 infection or an uninfected control (not recorded which). Sequenced sample: whole blood.

CDR3 sequence reads: CASSFLGGGRGEQFF. The DNA for the CDR3 is TGTGCCAGCAGCTTCCTAGGGGGAGGCCGGGGTGAGCAGTTCTTC. V gene TRBV11-2 combines with J gene TRBJ2-1, with D perhaps matching TRBD1 or TRBD2 (6 bases each). V dropped 3 bases and J dropped 9 bases, with 18 bases sitting between them. Germline V gene sequence: CDR1 SGHAT, CDR2 FQNNGV. CDR3 length: 15 residues.